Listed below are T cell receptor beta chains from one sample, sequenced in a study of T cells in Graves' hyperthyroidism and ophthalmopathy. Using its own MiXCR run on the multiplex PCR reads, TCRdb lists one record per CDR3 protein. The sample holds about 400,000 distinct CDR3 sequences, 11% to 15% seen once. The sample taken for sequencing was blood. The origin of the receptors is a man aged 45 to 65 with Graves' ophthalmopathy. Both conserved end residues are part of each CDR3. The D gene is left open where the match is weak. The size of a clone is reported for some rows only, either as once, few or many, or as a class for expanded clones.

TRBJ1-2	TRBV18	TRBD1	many	CASSPSGQTNYGYTF	TGTGCCAGCTCACCATCGGGACAGACTAACTATGGCTACACCTTC
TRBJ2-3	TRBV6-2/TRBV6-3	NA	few	CASSYWQSPSDTQYF	TGTGCCAGCAGTTACTGGCAATCCCCATCAGATACGCAGTATTTT
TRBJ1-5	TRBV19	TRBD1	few	CASSKAGQVSNQPQHF	TGTGCCAGTAGTAAAGCCGGACAGGTTAGCAATCAGCCCCAGCATTTT
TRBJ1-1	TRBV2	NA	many	CASKSGNTEAFF	TGTGCCAGCAAAAGTGGGAACACTGAAGCTTTCTTT
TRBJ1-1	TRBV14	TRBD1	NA	CASSAHLGQGGWGTEAFF	TGTGCCAGCAGCGCCCATCTGGGACAGGGGGGTTGGGGCACTGAAGCTTTCTTT
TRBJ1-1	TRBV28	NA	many	CASSWGTRKAFF	TGTGCCAGCAGTTGGGGAACGAGAAAAGCTTTCTTT
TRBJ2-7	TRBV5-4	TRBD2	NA	CASSLGSGGPYEQYF	TGTGCCAGCAGTCTGGGGTCGGGAGGGCCCTACGAGCAGTACTTC
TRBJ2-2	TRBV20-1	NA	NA	CSARKQGNTGELFF	TGCAGTGCTAGGAAACAGGGAAACACCGGGGAGCTGTTTTTT
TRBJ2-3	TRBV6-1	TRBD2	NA	CASSWGGLVGGSTDTQYF	TGTGCCAGCAGCTGGGGCGGGCTGGTCGGGGGGAGCACAGATACGCAGTATTTT
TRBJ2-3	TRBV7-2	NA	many	CASSLPRAGTDTQYF	TGTGCCAGCAGCTTACCGCGGGCTGGCACAGATACGCAGTATTTT
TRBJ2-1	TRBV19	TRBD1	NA	CASSRDRGRWNEQFF	TGTGCCAGTAGTCGGGACAGGGGAAGATGGAATGAGCAGTTCTTC
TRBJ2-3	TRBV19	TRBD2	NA	CASTPTSGAVTVDTQYF	TGTGCCAGTACCCCGACTAGCGGGGCGGTGACTGTAGATACGCAGTATTTT
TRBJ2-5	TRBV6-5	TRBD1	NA	CASSYTDRAIQETQYF	TGTGCCAGCAGTTACACGGACAGGGCGATCCAAGAGACCCAGTACTTC
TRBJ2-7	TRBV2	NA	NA	CASRLLGSSEQYF	TGTGCCAGCAGGCTCTTAGGGTCTTCCGAGCAGTACTTC
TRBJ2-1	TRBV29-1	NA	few	CSGAPGGRYNEQFF	TGCAGCGGTGCCCCGGGCGGGCGTTACAATGAGCAGTTCTTC
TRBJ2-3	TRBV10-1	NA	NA	CASSTRGARDTQYF	TGCGCCAGCAGTACCCGCGGAGCTCGGGATACGCAGTATTTT
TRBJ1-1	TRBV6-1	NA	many	CASSERQGYSNTEAFF	TGTGCCAGCAGTGAAAGGCAGGGGTATTCGAACACTGAAGCTTTCTTT
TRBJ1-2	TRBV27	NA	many	CASSLTGQQYGYTF	TGTGCCAGCAGTTTAACTGGACAGCAATATGGCTACACCTTC
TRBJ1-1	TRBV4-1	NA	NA	CASSRVDSTAFF	TGCGCCAGCAGCCGAGTGGACAGCACGGCTTTCTTT
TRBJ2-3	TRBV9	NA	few	CASSVDFTDTQYF	TGTGCCAGCAGCGTAGACTTCACAGATACGCAGTATTTT
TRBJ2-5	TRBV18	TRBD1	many	CASSPRAGGQETQYF	TGTGCCAGCTCACCCCGGGCAGGGGGCCAAGAGACCCAGTACTTC